The text below deals with one T cell receptor beta chain. Its antigen is still unknown. Germline CDR1 reads SGHAT; CDR2 reads FQNNGV. This CDR3 has 15 residues. V was trimmed by 1 base and J by 3 bases, leaving 9 bases between them. This entry is derived from a study of cytomegalovirus exposure and HLA in healthy donors. Overall study findings and caveats: Beyond CMV serostatus, there was no information to go on about immune exposure.

PCR used 60 Vbeta primers and 13 Jbeta primers. TCRdb's table, derived via immunoSEQ multiplex PCR, lists solely in-frame clones and lacks some. The sample lists around 190,000 clones, roughly 85% occurring once. The chain employs TRBV11-2 and TRBJ1-4; the D is unclear. The receptor was derived from a woman between 40 and 55 years old in good health and CMV-seronegative. Sequencing was performed on PBMCs. The CDR3 sequence: CASSLAAGPNEKLFF. In DNA form, the CDR3 reads TGTGCCAGCAGCTTAGCGGCGGGCCCTAATGAAAAACTGTTTTTT.